This T cell receptor (beta chain) is from a study of blood T cell repertoires in COVID-19. Study-level information: Specimens from acute and convalescent COVID-19 originated in the United States, Italy and Spain. Sample material is recorded as cDNA or gDNA derived from T cells, B-cell-depleted T cells, or PBMCs.

In the authors' methods: Reference gene primer amplification yielded estimated nucleated cell counts. TCRdb's copy holds only in-frame clones and misses some; the assay was immunoSEQ multiplex PCR. V and J calls and clone size are those listed in that table; D and trimming were worked out from the DNA. The sample gives roughly 180,000 clones, around 83% of which show up once; approximately 8.9% is in the top ten. Trimming cost V 1 base and J 0 bases, with 14 bases left between them. The CDR3 sequence is 17 residues long. Germline values: CDR1 SGHVS, CDR2 FNYEAQ. The V call is TRBV7-6, the J call TRBJ2-3; TRBD2 is a possible D gene (6 bases). Sequencing used peripheral blood. This TCR derives from a woman between 55 and 75 years old with acute or convalescent COVID-19. The CDR3 loop is CASSLGLMAGSTDTQYF. The CDR3 DNA is TGTGCCAGCAGCTTAGGGTTGATGGCGGGGAGCACAGATACGCAGTATTTT.